This passage covers 8 T cell receptor beta chains from one sample sequenced in a study of Graves' ophthalmopathy and Graves' hyperthyroidism. The study amplified TCR beta CDR3 regions using RNA transcripts. Investigators did first-round RT-PCR with HTBI primers, then second-round multiplex PCR. TCRdb fed the multiplex PCR reads into MiXCR, producing one record per CDR3 protein. This sample has 600,000 to 700,000 distinct CDR3 sequences, with 35% to 50% found just once. The sequenced sample was peripheral blood. These receptors originate from an adult man with Graves' ophthalmopathy.

This chain uses TRBV5-1 with TRBJ2-5, with TRBD1 matching over 7 bases. Judging by the DNA end, TRBJ2-7 fits better; the J call may be wrong. The CDR3 runs 16 residues. CDR1 and CDR2 from the germline V gene are SGHRS and YFSETQ. CDR3 region: CASSPTGQAGPYEQYF. In nucleotides, the CDR3 is TGCGCCAGCAGCCCGACCGGACAGGCCGGTCCCTACGAGCAGTACTTC.

The V call is TRBV25-1, the J call TRBJ1-6; the D gene is possibly TRBD1 (5 bases). V lost 8 bases and J lost 5, with 10 bases in between. This CDR3 spans 13 amino acids. Germline V gene data show CDR1 as MGHDK and CDR2 as SYGVNS. The CDR3 DNA reads TGTGCCAGCGCCTTAGGGGATAATTCACCCCTCCACTTT. Amino acids: CASALGDNSPLHF.

A note on this clonotype: This may come from a read error, since a much larger clone is one base off. This rearrangement joins TRBV7-2 to TRBJ1-6; perhaps TRBD1 as D (6 bases). The germline CDR1 and CDR2 sequences are SGHTA and FQGNSA. The CDR3 is 16 residues long. The CDR3 here is CASNLEGGGRNSPLHF. The CDR3 nucleotides are TGTGCCAGCAACTTAGAGGGTGGGGGCCGCAATTCACCCCTCCACTTT. Variable domain in full (rest from reference TRBV7-2 and TRBJ1-6): GAGVSQSPSNKVTEKGKDVELRCDPISGHTALYWYRQSLGQGLEFLIYFQGNSAPDKSGLPSDRFSAERTGGSVSTLTIQRTQQEDSAVYLCASNLEGGGRNSPLHFGNGTRLTVT.

The genes are TRBV7-2 and TRBJ2-2; no firm D call. V was pared by 1 base and J by 4 bases, with 10 bases between. Germline V gene lookup returns CDR1 SGHTA and CDR2 FQGNSA. The CDR3 covers 15 residues. Written as DNA, the CDR3 is TGTGCCAGCAGCTTAGTAGGACCTATCACCGGGGAGCTGTTTTTT. Protein: CASSLVGPITGELFF.

This clonotype was seen ten or more times. The CDR3 protein is CATSNRNNQPQHF. The CDR3 bases are TGTGCCACCAGCAACCGGAACAATCAGCCCCAGCATTTT. The chain uses TRBV15 and TRBJ1-5, with D hard to call. The length of the CDR3 is 13 residues. V was shortened by 4 bases and J by 3 bases, with 7 bases between the two germline ends. Germline-derived CDR1 and CDR2 are LNHNV and YYDKDF (reference sequence).

This clonotype was seen only a few times. The chain recombines TRBV10-3 with TRBJ2-3; 8 positions agree with TRBD2. CDR1 is ENHRY and CDR2 is SYGVKD in the germline V gene. The CDR3 is made up of 15 amino acids. V shed 0 bases, J shed 4 bases, and the junction held 3 bases outside the gene matches. CDR3 loop: CAISESLSGADTQYF. CDR3 coding DNA: TGTGCCATCAGTGAGTCGCTTAGCGGGGCAGATACGCAGTATTTT.

The gene calls are TRBV4-1 and TRBJ2-7; the match to TRBD1 covers 7 bases. The J segment lost 3 bases and the V segment lost 0 bases, leaving 5 bases of the junction unmatched. The CDR3 sequence is 15 residues long. Germline V gene sequence: CDR1 MGHRA, CDR2 YSYEKL. CDR3 protein: CASSQEQGTVYEQYF. In DNA form, the CDR3 reads TGCGCCAGCAGCCAAGAACAGGGGACGGTCTACGAGCAGTACTTC.

Ten or more counts support this clonotype. The rearrangement joins TRBV7-3 to TRBJ2-2; no clear D. From germline, CDR1 is SGHTA and CDR2 FQGTGA. V lost 3 bases, J lost 6 bases, and 8 bases lay in between. CDR3 size: 13 residues. The CDR3 here is CASSFMGSGELFF. The CDR3 coding sequence is TGTGCCAGCAGCTTTATGGGCTCCGGGGAGCTGTTTTTT.